What follows are 24 T cell receptor beta chains derived from one specimen sequenced in a study of blood T cell repertoires in COVID-19. Sequencing was performed with immunoSEQ multiplex PCR; in TCRdb, only in-frame clones are kept and a portion is missing. The profile shows 110,000 or so clones, roughly 88% of them singletons. Sequencing was done on a sample of peripheral blood. These receptors were collected from a woman in her seventies who had recovered from COVID-19.

This sequence joins TRBV18 and TRBJ1-3, with D possibly matching TRBD1 (5 bases). The germline V gene encodes CDR1 KGHSH and CDR2 LQKENI. Trimming stripped 6 bases from V and 4 bases from J, with 16 bases between. This CDR3 is 15 amino acids long. The CDR3 coding sequence is TGTGCCAGCTCCCCTGTCGGGGGTTACGGAAACACCATATATTTT. Amino acid sequence: CASSPVGGYGNTIYF.

This clone was seen once. This chain connects TRBV11-2 to TRBJ2-1; TRBD2 is a possible D gene (6 bases). Germline CDR1 and CDR2: SGHAT and FQNNGV. The CDR3 is made up of 14 amino acids. V lost 9 bases and J 2 bases, leaving 14 bases between the germline ends. The CDR3 nucleotides read TGTGCCAGGTGGGGGGAGTTCACCTACAATGAGCAGTTCTTC. It codes for CARWGEFTYNEQFF.

The chain employs TRBV5-1 and TRBJ2-7; 7 bases fit TRBD2. Germline lookup yields CDR1 SGHRS and CDR2 YFSETQ. V shed 7 bases and J 0 bases; nucleotides not matched to a gene: 10. This CDR3 is 15 amino acids long. The CDR3 nucleotides read TGCGCCAGCGGCCACGGGACTATCGACTCCTACGAGCAGTACTTC. This translates into CASGHGTIDSYEQYF.

The chain has TRBV11-2 and TRBJ1-1; tentatively, D is TRBD1 (6 bases). Germline values: CDR1 SGHAT, CDR2 FQNNGV. V dropped 9 bases and J dropped 1 base, with 18 bases sitting between them. The CDR3 is 15 amino acids. The CDR3 loop is CASLTESRGNTEAFF. CDR3 nucleotides: TGTGCCAGTCTGACAGAATCCAGGGGGAACACTGAAGCTTTCTTT.

The chain combines TRBV7-9 with TRBJ1-5; 7 bases match TRBD1. V was pared by 1 base and J by 7 bases, with 7 bases of the junction left unmatched. The CDR3 contains 15 residues. The V gene's germline CDR1 is SEHNR and CDR2 FQNEAQ (reference sequence). The CDR3 region has the DNA TGTGCCAGCAGCTTAGGGGGACAGATGGGGCAGCCCCAGCATTTT. Amino acid sequence: CASSLGGQMGQPQHF.

The gene calls are TRBV7-2 and TRBJ2-7, with 13 bases identical to TRBD2. CDR1 and CDR2 from the germline V gene are SGHTA and FQGNSA. CDR3 length equals 14 residues. Trimming cost V 5 bases and J 7 bases; bases outside gene matches: 5. This CDR3 reads CASSQRTSGGEQYF. CDR3 nucleotides: TGTGCCAGCAGCCAAAGGACTAGCGGGGGTGAGCAGTACTTC.

As concerns this clone: The germline gene is not matched at one end of the junction; a read error may be the cause. V usage is TRBV7-7 and J usage is TRBJ2-1; 9 bases line up with TRBD2. In germline, CDR1 is SSHAT, CDR2 FNYEAQ (reference sequence). The CDR3 runs 15 residues. CDR3 amino acids: CASSLAGEGANEQFF. The CDR3 DNA follows: TGTGCTAGCAGCTTAGCGGGAGAGGGGGCGAATGAGCAGTTCTTC. The full variable domain, with the rest looked up from reference TRBV7-7 and TRBJ2-1, is GAGVSQSPRYKVTKRGQDVTLRCDPISSHATLYWYQQALGQGPEFLTYFNYEAQPDKSGLPSDRFSAERPEGSISTLTIQRTEQRDSAMYRCASSLAGEGANEQFFGPGTRLTVL.

The V gene is TRBV28, the J gene TRBJ1-2; 12 bases are a match to TRBD1. Germline CDR1 is MDHEN and CDR2 is SYDVKM. This CDR3 comprises 18 residues. Trimming removed 1 base from V and 1 base from J; junction bases left unmatched: 7. In DNA, the CDR3 is TGTGCCAGCAGTTTATTCCTGGGACAGGGGGCTGGTAACTATGGCTACACCTTC. Translation: CASSLFLGQGAGNYGYTF.

The sample holds a few counts of this clone. The V and J genes are TRBV7-3 and TRBJ2-2, with D possibly being TRBD2 (7 bases). V lost 2 bases to trimming and J lost 0 bases, with 16 bases between them. This CDR3 has 18 residues. Germline-derived CDR1 and CDR2 are SGHTA and FQGTGA. CDR3 sequence (DNA): TGTGCCAGCAGCTTACGCGGGGGCGCCTCCCCGAACACCGGGGAGCTGTTTTTT. This gives the protein CASSLRGGASPNTGELFF.

The chain employs TRBV7-3 and TRBJ2-7, with TRBD1 matching 7 bases. This CDR3 has 13 amino acids. Germline V gene data show CDR1 as SGHTA and CDR2 as FQGTGA. The J segment lost 2 bases and the V segment lost 5 bases, leaving 3 bases of the junction unmatched. The CDR3 here is CASSPDRPYEQYF. The CDR3 coding sequence is TGTGCCAGCAGCCCGGACAGGCCCTACGAGCAGTACTTC.

This CDR3 reads CASSFGQGYEQYF. CDR3 DNA: TGTGCCAGCAGTTTCGGACAGGGCTACGAGCAGTACTTC. The rearrangement links TRBV27 to TRBJ2-7; 8 bases line up with TRBD1. The junction had 1 base not matched to a gene; V was cut back by 3 bases and J by 3 bases. The CDR3 sequence is 13 residues long. Germline V CDR1 and CDR2: MNHEY, SMNVEV (reference sequence).

V is TRBV7-2 and J is TRBJ1-1; D is uncertain. The ends were cut back, 2 bases at V and 1 base at J, with 11 bases in the middle. Germline-derived CDR1 and CDR2 are SGHTA and FQGNSA. This CDR3 contains 15 residues. The CDR3 sequence is CASSLLRQANTEAFF. The CDR3 DNA reads TGTGCCAGCAGCTTATTAAGGCAGGCGAACACTGAAGCTTTCTTT.

The genes are TRBV6-5 and TRBJ1-2; 8 bases are shared with TRBD1. V gave up 8 bases and J gave up 7 bases; unmatched junction bases: 12. This CDR3 contains 14 residues. Per the germline V gene, CDR1 is MNHEY and CDR2 is SVGAGI. CDR3 sequence reads: CASRDRRPLGGYTF. The CDR3 coding sequence is TGTGCCAGCCGGGACAGGCGCCCCTTAGGTGGCTACACCTTC.

The chain joins TRBV5-6 to TRBJ2-1; weak D call: TRBD2 (7 bases). Looked up from germline, CDR1 is SGHDT and CDR2 is YYEEEE. V was trimmed by 5 bases and J by 2 bases, leaving 11 bases between them. CDR3 length equals 14 residues. The CDR3 loop reads CASSRRGPYNEQFF. CDR3 nucleotides: TGTGCCAGCAGTCGGCGGGGGCCCTACAATGAGCAGTTCTTC.

A word on this clone: One end of the junction is discordant with germline, which a read error may explain. The chain employs TRBV27 and TRBJ1-6; the match to TRBD1 covers 9 bases. This CDR3 region has 16 residues. The germline gives CDR1 MNHEY, CDR2 SMNVEV (reference sequence). The CDR3 sequence is CASSVSGTGRNSPLHF. The CDR3 nucleotides read TGTGCCAGCAGTGTATCCGGGACAGGGAGGAACTCACCCCTCCACTTT.

The genes are TRBV9 and TRBJ1-3; 10 nucleotides line up with TRBD1. J was trimmed by 8 bases and V by 0 bases; bases with no gene match: 5. Germline loops: CDR1 SGDLS, CDR2 YYNGEE. CDR3 length equals 15 residues. The CDR3 DNA follows: TGTGCCAGCAGCGTAGCACCTGGACAGGGGGACACCATATATTTT. It is translated as CASSVAPGQGDTIYF.

The chain joins TRBV18 to TRBJ1-2; the match to TRBD1 covers 12 bases. V gave up 6 bases and J gave up 3 bases; unmatched junction bases: 8. The CDR3 extends over 16 amino acids. CDR1 and CDR2 (germline): KGHSH, LQKENI. Here the CDR3 DNA reads TGTGCCAGCTCCCCCGGGACAGGGGGCTTAGACTATGGCTACACCTTC. Translation: CASSPGTGGLDYGYTF. The full variable domain, completed using reference TRBV18 and TRBJ1-2, is NAGVMQNPRHLVRRRGQEARLRCSPMKGHSHVYWYRQLPEEGLKFMVYLQKENIIDESGMPKERFSAEFPKEGPSILRIQQVVRGDSAAYFCASSPGTGGLDYGYTFGSGTRLTVV.

This chain uses TRBV9 with TRBJ1-1, with D maybe TRBD1 (5 bases). V shed 2 bases and J shed 0 bases, with 11 bases lying between them. Germline V gene data show CDR1 as SGDLS and CDR2 as YYNGEE. This CDR3 region has 15 residues. CDR3 sequence reads: CASSVGRQLNTEAFF. Here the CDR3 DNA reads TGTGCCAGCAGCGTGGGAAGACAGTTGAACACTGAAGCTTTCTTT.

The V call is TRBV5-1, the J call TRBJ1-2, with D tentatively TRBD1 (6 bases). Germline CDR1 and CDR2: SGHRS and YFSETQ. V dropped 4 bases and J dropped 4 bases, with 17 bases sitting between them. This CDR3 has 15 amino acids. The CDR3 spells CASSQTGLGGYGYTF. Written as DNA, the CDR3 is TGCGCCAGCAGCCAGACAGGTTTAGGTGGCTATGGCTACACCTTC. The whole variable domain, filled in from reference TRBV5-1 and TRBJ1-2, reads KAGVTQTPRYLIKTRGQQVTLSCSPISGHRSVSWYQQTPGQGLQFLFEYFSETQRNKGNFPGRFSGRQFSNSRSEMNVSTLELGDSALYLCASSQTGLGGYGYTFGSGTRLTVV.

This chain joins TRBV7-9 and TRBJ1-2; D is possibly TRBD1 (6 bases). The CDR3 has 13 residues. The germline gives CDR1 SEHNR, CDR2 FQNEAQ (reference sequence). V lost 3 bases to trimming and J lost 6 bases, with 11 bases between them. The CDR3 loop is CASSFTGIDGYTF. The DNA of the CDR3 is TGTGCCAGCAGCTTTACAGGGATAGATGGCTACACCTTC.

The CDR3 reads CASSDGQGGATQYF. The CDR3 DNA reads TGTGCCAGCAGTGACGGACAGGGAGGCGCTACGCAGTATTTT. The chain recombines TRBV6-1 with TRBJ2-3; 8 bases match TRBD1. V gave up 3 bases and J gave up 8 bases; unmatched junction bases: 7. The CDR3 has 14 residues. CDR1 and CDR2 from the germline V gene are MNHNS and SASEGT.

The chain carries TRBV5-1 and TRBJ2-1; TRBD2 agrees at 11 bases. J was trimmed by 10 bases and V by 8 bases; bases with no gene match: 11. This CDR3 comprises 14 residues. Germline V gene sequence: CDR1 SGHRS, CDR2 YFSETQ. DNA of the CDR3: TGCGCCAGTGAAATAGCGGGAGGGCTCGGGGAGCAGTTCTTC. It is translated as CASEIAGGLGEQFF.

The chain uses TRBV19 and TRBJ1-4; D possibly corresponds to TRBD1 (5 bases). The CDR3 runs 14 residues. V was cut by 6 bases and J by 3 bases, with 11 bases left in between. Germline CDR1 LNHDA, CDR2 SQIVND (reference sequence). CDR3 nucleotide sequence: TGTGCCAGTAGGCCCAGGGCCCCTAATGAAAAACTGTTTTTT. It yields the protein CASRPRAPNEKLFF.

This rearrangement joins TRBV9 to TRBJ2-1, with TRBD2 matching over 8 bases. This CDR3 contains 16 residues. Germline CDR1 reads SGDLS; CDR2 reads YYNGEE. Trimming cost V 4 bases and J 4 bases; bases outside gene matches: 10. Here the CDR3 reads CASSSRGGSPYNEQFF. The CDR3 bases are TGTGCCAGCAGCTCCCGGGGGGGCTCCCCTTACAATGAGCAGTTCTTC.